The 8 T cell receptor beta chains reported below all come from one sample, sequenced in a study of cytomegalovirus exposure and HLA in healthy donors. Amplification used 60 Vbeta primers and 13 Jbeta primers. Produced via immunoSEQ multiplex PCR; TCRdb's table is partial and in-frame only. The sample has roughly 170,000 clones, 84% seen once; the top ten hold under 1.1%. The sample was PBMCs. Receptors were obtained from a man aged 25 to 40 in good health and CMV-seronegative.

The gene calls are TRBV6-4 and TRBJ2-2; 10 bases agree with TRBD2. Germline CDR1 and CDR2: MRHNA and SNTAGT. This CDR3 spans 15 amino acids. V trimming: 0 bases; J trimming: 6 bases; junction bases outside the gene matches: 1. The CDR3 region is CASSDSAGGPGELFF. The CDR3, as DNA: TGTGCCAGCAGTGACTCAGCGGGAGGGCCCGGGGAGCTGTTTTTT.

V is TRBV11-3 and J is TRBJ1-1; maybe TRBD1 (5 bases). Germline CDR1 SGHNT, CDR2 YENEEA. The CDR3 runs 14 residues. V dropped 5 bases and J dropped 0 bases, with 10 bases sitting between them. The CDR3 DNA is TGTGCCAGCAGCGCGGACACTCTGAACACTGAAGCTTTCTTT. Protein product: CASSADTLNTEAFF.

The CDR3 DNA reads as TGTGCCAGTAGTATTCGGGGTGTTAGGGATGAGCAGTTCTTC. This translates into CASSIRGVRDEQFF. The chain is built from TRBV19 and TRBJ2-1, with TRBD2 as a possible D gene (5 bases). Germline V CDR1 and CDR2: LNHDA, SQIVND (reference sequence). V lost 3 bases to trimming and J lost 8 bases, with 14 bases between them. CDR3 length equals 14 residues.

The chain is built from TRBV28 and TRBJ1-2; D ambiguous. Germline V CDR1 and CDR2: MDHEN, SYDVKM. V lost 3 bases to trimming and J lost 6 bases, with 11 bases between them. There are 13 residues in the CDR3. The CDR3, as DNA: TGTGCCAGCAGTTTGGCAACGCTCGATGGCTACACCTTC. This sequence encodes CASSLATLDGYTF.

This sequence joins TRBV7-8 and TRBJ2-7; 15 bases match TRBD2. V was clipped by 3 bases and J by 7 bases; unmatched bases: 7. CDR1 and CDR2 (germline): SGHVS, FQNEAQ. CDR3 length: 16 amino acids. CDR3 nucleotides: TGTGCCAGCAGCTTCGACGGGACTAGCGGGGGGCTTGAGCAGTACTTC. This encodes CASSFDGTSGGLEQYF.

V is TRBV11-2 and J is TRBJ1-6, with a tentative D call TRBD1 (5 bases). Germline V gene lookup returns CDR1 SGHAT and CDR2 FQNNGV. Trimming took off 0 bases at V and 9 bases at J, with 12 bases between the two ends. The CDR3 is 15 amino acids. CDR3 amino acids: CASSLDHQGGSPLHF. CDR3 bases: TGTGCCAGCAGCTTAGATCATCAGGGCGGTTCACCCCTCCACTTT.

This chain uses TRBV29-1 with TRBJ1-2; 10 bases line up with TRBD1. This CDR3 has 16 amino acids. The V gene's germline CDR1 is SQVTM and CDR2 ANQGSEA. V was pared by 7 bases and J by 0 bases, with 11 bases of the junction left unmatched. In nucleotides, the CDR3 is TGCAGCGCACTGACGGGACAGGGGCGATCTAACTATGGCTACACCTTC. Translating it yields CSALTGQGRSNYGYTF.

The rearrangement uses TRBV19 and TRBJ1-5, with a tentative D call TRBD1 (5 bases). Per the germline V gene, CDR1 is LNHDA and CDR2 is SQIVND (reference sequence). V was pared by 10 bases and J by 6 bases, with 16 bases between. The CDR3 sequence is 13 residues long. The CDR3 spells CATQYSGGQPQHF. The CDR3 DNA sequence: TGTGCCACCCAGTATTCGGGGGGTCAGCCCCAGCATTTT.